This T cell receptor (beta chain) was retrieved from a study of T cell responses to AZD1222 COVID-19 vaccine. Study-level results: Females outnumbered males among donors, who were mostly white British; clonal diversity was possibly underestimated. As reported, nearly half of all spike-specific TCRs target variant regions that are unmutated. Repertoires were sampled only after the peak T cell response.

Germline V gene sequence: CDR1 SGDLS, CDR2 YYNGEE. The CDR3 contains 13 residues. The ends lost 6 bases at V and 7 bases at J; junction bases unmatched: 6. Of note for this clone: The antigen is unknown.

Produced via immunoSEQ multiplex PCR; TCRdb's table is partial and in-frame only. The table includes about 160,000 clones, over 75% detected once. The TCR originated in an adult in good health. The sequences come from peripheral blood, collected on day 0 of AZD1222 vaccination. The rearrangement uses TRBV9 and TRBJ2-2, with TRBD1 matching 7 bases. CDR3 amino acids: CASNPTGFGELFF. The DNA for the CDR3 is TGTGCCAGCAACCCGACAGGGTTCGGGGAGCTGTTTTTT.